This record looks at one T cell receptor beta chain sequence and its context. These data come from a study of blood T cell repertoires in COVID-19. Germline V gene data show CDR1 as LNHNV and CDR2 as YYDKDF (reference sequence). This CDR3 region has 16 residues. The V end was cut by 5 bases, the J end by 3 bases, with 16 bases between. Only in-frame clones appear in the TCRdb table, and some are missing; sequencing was by immunoSEQ multiplex PCR. The sample lists 100,000 to 110,000 clones, about 80% seen once, with 9% to 13% in the top ten. Sequencing input: peripheral blood. This clonotype was sampled from a woman in her 70s with acute or convalescent COVID-19. The V and J genes are TRBV15 and TRBJ1-4; weak D call: TRBD1 (5 bases). The CDR3 is CATSQQEPAANEKLFF. The DNA for the CDR3 is TGTGCCACCAGCCAACAGGAACCGGCGGCTAATGAAAAACTGTTTTTT. Complete variable domain (other parts from reference TRBV15 and TRBJ1-4): DAMVIQNPRYQVTQFGKPVTLSCSQTLNHNVMYWYQQKSSQAPKLLFHYYDKDFNNEADTPDNFQSRRPNTSFCFLDIRSPGLGDTAMYLCATSQQEPAANEKLFFGSGTQLSVL.